This is a list of T cell receptor beta chains from one sample in a study of shared clonotypes between healthy human individuals. The method was immunoSEQ multiplex PCR; TCRdb's version includes in-frame clones alone and lacks a portion of them. Of 850,000 to 1,100,000 clones listed, 60% to 85% are singletons. What was sequenced was memory CD4+ T cells from PBMCs. All receptors derive from a young man in good health. Some clones in this sample may be carry-over from other donors' samples. Both conserved end residues are part of each CDR3. The D gene is left open where the match is weak. Some rows have no size entry. The others give once, few or many, or a class for an expanded clone.

cdr3_aa: CASSSEGNTEAFF; cdr3_nt: TGCGCCAGCAGCTCGGAGGGGAACACTGAAGCTTTCTTT; clone_size: .; d_call: .; v_call: TRBV5-1; j_call: TRBJ1-1
cdr3_aa: CAISESRDSKNYGYTF; cdr3_nt: TGTGCCATCAGTGAGTCGAGGGACAGCAAAAACTATGGCTACACCTTC; clone_size: .; d_call: TRBD1; v_call: TRBV10-3; j_call: TRBJ1-2
cdr3_aa: CASSLTLSGVGTDTQYF; cdr3_nt: TGTGCCAGCAGCTTAACTCTTAGCGGAGTGGGCACAGATACGCAGTATTTT; clone_size: .; d_call: .; v_call: TRBV7-2; j_call: TRBJ2-3
cdr3_aa: CASNRQGLDEKLFF; cdr3_nt: TGTGCCAGCAACCGGCAGGGACTGGATGAAAAACTGTTTTTT; clone_size: .; d_call: .; v_call: TRBV2; j_call: TRBJ1-4
cdr3_aa: CASSLRGALETQYF; cdr3_nt: TGTGCCAGCAGCTTAAGGGGGGCATTGGAGACCCAGTACTTC; clone_size: .; d_call: .; v_call: TRBV7-2; j_call: TRBJ2-5
cdr3_aa: CASSLATASYEQYF; cdr3_nt: TGTGCCAGCAGCTTGGCGACCGCCTCCTACGAGCAGTACTTC; clone_size: .; d_call: .; v_call: TRBV5-6; j_call: TRBJ2-7
cdr3_aa: CASSLRDSRGYGYTF; cdr3_nt: TGTGCCAGCAGCTTAAGGGACAGCCGAGGCTATGGCTACACCTTC; clone_size: .; d_call: TRBD1; v_call: TRBV7-9; j_call: TRBJ1-2
cdr3_aa: CASSDAGAQYF; cdr3_nt: TGTGCCAGCAGTGACGCTGGGGCCCAGTACTTC; clone_size: .; d_call: .; v_call: TRBV2; j_call: TRBJ2-5
cdr3_aa: CASSVGPADYEQYF; cdr3_nt: TGTGCCAGCAGCGTAGGGCCAGCGGATTACGAGCAGTACTTC; clone_size: .; d_call: .; v_call: TRBV9; j_call: TRBJ2-7
cdr3_aa: CASSWGLAGGTETQYF; cdr3_nt: TGTGCCAGCAGCTGGGGACTAGCGGGAGGGACGGAGACCCAGTACTTC; clone_size: .; d_call: TRBD2; v_call: TRBV5-6; j_call: TRBJ2-5
cdr3_aa: CASSFSGSTGTDTQYF; cdr3_nt: TGTGCCAGCAGCTTCAGCGGGAGTACGGGTACAGATACGCAGTATTTT; clone_size: .; d_call: TRBD2; v_call: TRBV11-3; j_call: TRBJ2-3
cdr3_aa: CASSESPGETQYF; cdr3_nt: TGCGCCAGCAGTGAGTCCCCGGGGGAGACCCAGTACTTC; clone_size: many; d_call: .; v_call: TRBV10-1; j_call: TRBJ2-5
cdr3_aa: CASSRTPLIASSTDTQYF; cdr3_nt: TGCGCCAGCAGCCGAACGCCCCTAATAGCGAGTAGCACAGATACGCAGTATTTT; clone_size: .; d_call: .; v_call: TRBV4-1; j_call: TRBJ2-3
cdr3_aa: CATSRAGAGRSTDTQYF; cdr3_nt: TGTGCCACCAGCAGGGCGGGGGCAGGGAGGAGCACAGATACGCAGTATTTT; clone_size: .; d_call: .; v_call: TRBV15; j_call: TRBJ2-3
cdr3_aa: CASSLGLRHSTDTQYF; cdr3_nt: TGTGCCAGCAGCCTAGGTCTGCGGCACAGCACAGATACGCAGTATTTT; clone_size: many; d_call: .; v_call: TRBV7-9; j_call: TRBJ2-3
cdr3_aa: CASSLLLAGGGDEQFF; cdr3_nt: TGTGCCAGCAGCCTCTTACTAGCGGGAGGCGGGGATGAGCAGTTCTTC; clone_size: .; d_call: .; v_call: TRBV21-1; j_call: TRBJ2-1
cdr3_aa: CASRTGLAGGQETQYF; cdr3_nt: TGTGCCAGCAGGACGGGACTAGCGGGAGGTCAAGAGACCCAGTACTTC; clone_size: .; d_call: TRBD2; v_call: TRBV6-6; j_call: TRBJ2-5
cdr3_aa: CASSLTGGSGAFF; cdr3_nt: TGTGCCAGCTCACTAACAGGGGGATCGGGGGCTTTCTTT; clone_size: .; d_call: TRBD1; v_call: TRBV7-3; j_call: TRBJ1-1
cdr3_aa: CASSPPGTQVTGEQFF; cdr3_nt: TGTGCCAGCTCACCGCCCGGGACCCAGGTAACGGGTGAGCAGTTCTTC; clone_size: .; d_call: .; v_call: TRBV18; j_call: TRBJ2-1
cdr3_aa: CASSHSGDYGYTF; cdr3_nt: TGTGCCAGCAGCCACTCCGGTGACTATGGCTACACCTTC; clone_size: .; d_call: .; v_call: TRBV25-1; j_call: TRBJ1-2
cdr3_aa: CASSRTSGSLGEQYF; cdr3_nt: TGTGCCAGCAGTCGGACTAGCGGGAGTTTAGGGGAGCAGTACTTC; clone_size: .; d_call: TRBD2; v_call: TRBV7-9; j_call: TRBJ2-7
cdr3_aa: CSLFTGGETQYF; cdr3_nt: TGCAGCCTATTCACAGGGGGAGAGACCCAGTACTTC; clone_size: .; d_call: TRBD1; v_call: TRBV29-1; j_call: TRBJ2-5
cdr3_aa: CASSQDQSNSYEQYF; cdr3_nt: TGTGCCAGCAGCCAAGACCAATCAAACTCCTACGAGCAGTACTTC; clone_size: .; d_call: .; v_call: TRBV4-2; j_call: TRBJ2-7
cdr3_aa: CASSRTGSNSYEQYF; cdr3_nt: TGCGCCAGCAGCCGGACTGGATCGAACTCCTACGAGCAGTACTTC; clone_size: .; d_call: .; v_call: TRBV4-3; j_call: TRBJ2-7
cdr3_aa: CASTSIMSSYEQYF; cdr3_nt: TGTGCCAGCACCAGTATCATGAGCTCCTACGAGCAGTACTTC; clone_size: .; d_call: .; v_call: TRBV6-1; j_call: TRBJ2-7
cdr3_aa: CASSQGDRGVDTEAFF; cdr3_nt: TGTGCCAGCAGCCAAGGTGACAGGGGAGTAGACACTGAAGCTTTCTTT; clone_size: .; d_call: TRBD1; v_call: TRBV4-2; j_call: TRBJ1-1
cdr3_aa: CASSFTPVGELFF; cdr3_nt: TGTGCCAGCAGCTTTACTCCCGTGGGGGAGCTGTTTTTT; clone_size: .; d_call: .; v_call: TRBV11-3; j_call: TRBJ2-2